This T cell receptor beta chain was profiled in a study of T-cell reconstitution after alpha-beta-depleted transplantation in children. This clonotype was found a few times. The CDR3 is 15 residues long. Germline V CDR1 and CDR2: SEHNR, FQNEAQ (reference sequence). V was shortened by 3 bases and J by 4 bases, with 14 bases between the two germline ends. It was with unique molecular identifiers that the TCRbeta library was prepared. MiXCR, run by TCRdb on the PCR reads, gives a single entry per CDR3 protein. The repertoire holds hundreds of thousands of distinct CDR3 sequences, with around a sixth as singletons.

The TCR sequence derives from a human donor who donated a stem cell graft to a child with acute myeloid leukemia. The V and J genes are TRBV7-9 and TRBJ2-3; D remains ambiguous. The sample consisted of PBMCs from the stem cell graft donor, taken from the stem cell graft. This CDR3 reads CASSFTDLSADTQYF. The CDR3 DNA reads as TGTGCCAGCAGCTTTACTGACCTCAGCGCAGATACGCAGTATTTT.